The 19 T cell receptor beta chains presented below share a single source sample, sequenced in a study of blood T cell repertoires in COVID-19. Libraries were prepared by immunoSEQ multiplex PCR; TCRdb keeps only in-frame clonotypes and omits some of them. The data show hundreds of thousands of clones, 70% to 90% seen once. The specimen sequenced was peripheral blood. These receptors originate from a man in his fifties with acute or convalescent COVID-19.

This chain connects TRBV6-1 to TRBJ1-4, with D possibly TRBD1 on 5 matching bases. Trimming pared 1 base from V and 10 bases from J, leaving 10 bases between. CDR1 and CDR2 (germline): MNHNS, SASEGT. The CDR3 is 13 amino acids. CDR3 sequence: CASSEGVQGKLFF. CDR3 nucleotides: TGTGCCAGCAGTGAAGGGGTGCAGGGAAAACTGTTTTTT.

This chain connects TRBV5-1 to TRBJ1-1; TRBD1 agrees at 9 bases. With 6 bases clipped from V and 2 bases from J, the junction kept 5 bases outside the gene matches. CDR1 and CDR2 from the germline V gene are SGHRS and YFSETQ. The CDR3 spans 14 residues. CDR3 DNA: TGCGCCAGCACGGGACAGGGCGCCAACACTGAAGCTTTCTTT. The encoded protein is CASTGQGANTEAFF.

This clone was counted once. V gene TRBV30 combines with J gene TRBJ1-3; D call uncertain. V gave up 0 bases and J gave up 0 bases, with 3 bases separating them. Germline V gene sequence: CDR1 GTSNPN, CDR2 SVGIG (reference sequence). The CDR3 runs to 13 residues. CDR3 sequence reads: CAWSVSSGNTIYF. The CDR3 DNA is TGTGCCTGGAGTGTTAGCTCTGGAAACACCATATATTTT.

This clone came up a few times. This CDR3 is CASSGLPNTEAFF. CDR3 coding DNA: TGTGCCAGTAGCGGACTTCCGAACACTGAAGCTTTCTTT. The chain recombines TRBV19 with TRBJ1-1; unclear D gene. Between the trimmed V and J ends, which lost 6 bases and 1 base, there was a span of 9 bases. Germline CDR1 is LNHDA and CDR2 is SQIVND (reference sequence). This CDR3 spans 13 amino acids.

This sequence joins TRBV5-1 and TRBJ2-1; TRBD1 matches 9 bases. Germline lookup yields CDR1 SGHRS and CDR2 YFSETQ. The CDR3 is made up of 15 amino acids. Trimming removed 2 bases from V and 4 bases from J; junction bases left unmatched: 4. The chain's CDR3 is CASSFSGTGYNEQFF. The CDR3 coding sequence is TGCGCCAGCAGCTTTTCCGGGACAGGGTACAATGAGCAGTTCTTC.

The J gene is TRBJ1-2, the V gene TRBV6-4; D gene unclear. CDR1 and CDR2 from the germline V gene are MRHNA and SNTAGT. The CDR3 contains 13 residues. V lost 2 bases and J 5 bases, leaving 9 bases between the germline ends. DNA of the CDR3: TGTGCCAGCAGTGACGGAGGGCTGTATGGCTACACCTTC. This translates into CASSDGGLYGYTF.

The chain combines TRBV14 with TRBJ2-5; TRBD1 might be the D (6 bases). CDR1 and CDR2 (germline): SGHDN, FVKESK. With 6 bases removed from V and 2 bases from J, the gap between germline ends came to 10 bases. This CDR3 has 13 residues. Here the CDR3 reads CASRTGWQETQYF. CDR3 bases: TGTGCCAGCAGAACAGGGTGGCAAGAGACCCAGTACTTC. The variable domain in full, completed from reference TRBV14 and TRBJ2-5, reads EAGVTQFPSHSVIEKGQTVTLRCDPISGHDNLYWYRRVMGKEIKFLLHFVKESKQDESGMPNNRFLAERTGGTYSTLKVQPAELEDSGVYFCASRTGWQETQYFGPGTRLLVL.

The chain is built from TRBV14 and TRBJ1-2, with no clear D. The CDR3 sequence is 14 residues long. Germline V gene lookup returns CDR1 SGHDN and CDR2 FVKESK. V shed 4 bases and J shed 6 bases, with 15 bases lying between them. The CDR3 region has the DNA TGTGCCAGCAGCCCCTTCGCCGGCGGGCATGGCTACACCTTC. Its protein is CASSPFAGGHGYTF.

The CDR3 sequence: CASSLTSGLDGTGELFF. In DNA, the CDR3 is TGTGCCAGCAGTTTAACTAGCGGCCTCGACGGCACCGGGGAGCTGTTTTTT. The rearrangement joins TRBV27 to TRBJ2-2, with TRBD2 matching over 8 bases. From germline, CDR1 is MNHEY and CDR2 SMNVEV (reference sequence). The CDR3 consists of 17 residues. The V and J ends lost 2 bases and 4 bases, in that order; junction bases with no gene match: 9.

The chain combines TRBV5-1 with TRBJ2-1; 8 bases agree with TRBD2. The V segment lost 5 bases and the J segment 6 bases; nucleotides outside the gene matches: 10. Germline assignment: CDR1 SGHRS and CDR2 YFSETQ. CDR3 length: 15 amino acids. The DNA of the CDR3 is TGCGCCAGCAGTAGGCTACCCGGGGGGGCCAATGAGCAGTTCTTC. This gives the protein CASSRLPGGANEQFF.

The table lists this clone with a count of one. In nucleotides, the CDR3 is TGTGCCAGCAGTGACCCGGGACAGGGCTATGGCTACACCTTC. This codes for CASSDPGQGYGYTF. The chain combines TRBV6-1 with TRBJ1-2; 9 bases align to TRBD1. Losses at the gene ends were 3 bases for V and 4 bases for J; bases not matched to a gene: 3. The germline CDR1 and CDR2 sequences are MNHNS and SASEGT. The CDR3 extends over 14 amino acids.

This chain connects TRBV19 to TRBJ1-6; D possibly corresponds to TRBD1 (6 bases). Germline CDR1 is LNHDA and CDR2 is SQIVND (reference sequence). The V and J ends lost 6 bases and 3 bases respectively, with 15 bases between them. The CDR3 sequence is 16 residues long. CDR3 sequence reads: CASRPQGQLYNSPLHF. For the CDR3, the DNA is TGTGCCAGTAGACCTCAGGGGCAGCTCTATAATTCACCCCTCCACTTT.

The rearrangement links TRBV18 to TRBJ2-6; D is possibly TRBD1 (6 bases). The CDR3 length is 16 residues. Trimming removed 3 bases from V and 4 bases from J, with 13 bases in between. Germline CDR1 is KGHSH and CDR2 is LQKENI. CDR3 coding DNA: TGTGCCAGCTCACCCTCAGGGGCAGGAGGGGCCAACGTCCTGACTTTC. Encoded protein: CASSPSGAGGANVLTF.

The chain joins TRBV7-9 to TRBJ1-5; D gene uncertain. There are 14 residues in the CDR3. V dropped 3 bases and J dropped 4 bases, with 10 bases sitting between them. Germline CDR1 reads SEHNR; CDR2 reads FQNEAQ (reference sequence). CDR3 DNA: TGTGCCAGCAGCTTCATGTGGGAGAATCAGCCCCAGCATTTT. It is translated as CASSFMWENQPQHF. The variable domain in full, completed from reference TRBV7-9 and TRBJ1-5, reads DTGVSQNPRHKITKRGQNVTFRCDPISEHNRLYWYRQTLGQGPEFLTYFQNEAQLEKSRLLSDRFSAERPKGSFSTLEIQRTEQGDSAMYLCASSFMWENQPQHFGDGTRLSIL.

The chain recombines TRBV12-1 with TRBJ2-1; the D segment call TRBD2 is taken from the table without a DNA check. TRBV12-1 represents a pseudogene. The CDR3 is made up of 17 amino acids. CDR3 amino acids: CASSFHSGSSSYNEQFF. CDR3 DNA sequence: TGTGCCAGCAGCTTTCATTCCGGGAGCAGCTCCTACAATGAGCAGTTCTTC.

This sequence joins TRBV5-1 and TRBJ2-5; 10 positions match TRBD1. The germline CDR1 and CDR2 sequences are SGHRS and YFSETQ. V lost 6 bases and J lost 5; bases outside the gene matches: 13. The CDR3 runs to 16 residues. The CDR3 protein is CASTSPWDRGLETQYF. CDR3 in DNA: TGCGCCAGCACCTCCCCCTGGGACAGGGGTTTGGAGACCCAGTACTTC.

This clone was recorded once. The chain links TRBV30 to TRBJ2-2, with D possibly matching TRBD2 (5 bases). CDR1 is GTSNPN, CDR2 SVGIG, per germline (reference sequence). This CDR3 region has 13 residues. With 2 bases removed from V and 6 bases from J, the gap between germline ends came to 10 bases. CDR3 nucleotides: TGTGCCTGGAGTCTATCGGGGTCCGGGGAGCTGTTTTTT. This gives the protein CAWSLSGSGELFF.

The V gene is TRBV4-1, the J gene TRBJ1-2, with D unclear. The V end was cut by 1 base, the J end by 0 bases, with 12 bases between. In germline, CDR1 is MGHRA, CDR2 YSYEKL. The CDR3 loop spans 16 amino acids. CDR3 in amino acids: CASSQALDGANYGYTF. DNA of the CDR3: TGCGCCAGCAGCCAAGCTCTAGACGGAGCTAACTATGGCTACACCTTC.

The V and J genes are TRBV6-5 and TRBJ1-1; D is uncertain. Trimming removed 4 bases from V and 1 base from J, with 7 bases in between. This CDR3 comprises 13 residues. Germline V gives CDR1 MNHEY, CDR2 SVGAGI. The CDR3 sequence is CASSSRENTEAFF. The CDR3 DNA sequence: TGTGCCAGCAGTTCCCGGGAGAACACTGAAGCTTTCTTT.